This T cell receptor (beta chain) was profiled in a study of blood T cell repertoires in COVID-19. Whole-study context: PBMCs, B-cell-depleted T cells, or T cells were the source of the cDNA or gDNA that made up the material.

Data came from immunoSEQ multiplex PCR; TCRdb stores just in-frame clones and leaves some out. The data contain approximately 100,000 clones, approximately 88% of them singletons. This CDR3 has 15 amino acids. Trimming took 5 bases from V and 6 from J, leaving 17 bases between them. Per the germline V gene, CDR1 is SGHAT and CDR2 is FQNNGV. The sequenced sample consisted of peripheral blood. V gene TRBV11-2 combines with J gene TRBJ2-1; possible D gene TRBD2, 5 bases. The TCR sequence derives from a man aged 60-69 years with acute or convalescent COVID-19. The CDR3 loop reads CASSMDSLTVNEQFF. The CDR3 nucleotides read TGTGCCAGCAGCATGGACTCTTTGACGGTCAATGAGCAGTTCTTC.